This T cell receptor (beta chain) comes out of a study of graft-versus-host responses after intestinal transplantation. Turning to the study itself: Recipients had multivisceral, liver-intestinal, or isolated intestinal transplants. Every transplant recipient was induced with anti-thymocyte globulin, then maintained on tacrolimus and steroids for two to three years. Study-level findings and limits: Recipient marrow contained GvH clones, some of which appeared first in ileum or blood. Allografts of one patient group, those with graft-donor T cell macrochimerism, had high graft-versus-host to host-versus-graft clonal ratios.

Germline V gives CDR1 MNHEY, CDR2 SVGAGI. V was cut by 8 bases and J by 2 bases, with 13 bases left in between. This CDR3 is built from 13 residues. Sequenced by immunoSEQ multiplex PCR; TCRdb stores in-frame clones only, minus some. There are tens of thousands of clones in the sample; 75% to 95% occur only once, and about 6.3% lies in the top ten. Concerning this clone: Antigen: not known.

Source: unstimulated CD8+ T cells sorted from spleen or lymph node cells, taken before intestinal transplant. This chain connects TRBV6-5 to TRBJ2-7, with D maybe TRBD1 (5 bases). The source is a human donor who received an intestinal transplant. The CDR3 sequence is CASGRTQPYEQYF. CDR3 bases: TGTGCCAGCGGTAGGACACAACCCTACGAGCAGTACTTC.